This T cell receptor beta chain was sequenced during a study of T-cell memory formation after mild COVID-19. Study information: Largely donor-specific TCR clusters were found. Study results and limitations: Among clones peaking at day 37 in the second wave, SARS-CoV-2 specificity remained unconfirmed.

This clonotype has only a few counts. Antigen unknown. The CDR3 has 14 amino acids. Trimming cost V 6 bases and J 3 bases; bases outside gene matches: 3. CDR1 is LNHDA, CDR2 SQIVND, per germline (reference sequence). MiXCR, applied by TCRdb to the 5' RACE reads, yields one record per CDR3 protein. The sample records roughly 160,000 distinct CDR3 sequences, 10% to 15% being singletons. Source material: PBMCs or a T cell subset sorted from them (not recorded which). The receptor was isolated from a man younger than 35 who had mild COVID-19 (a few samples of this study predate the infection). Cell type and time point are not known. V is TRBV19 and J is TRBJ2-2, with TRBD1 identical over 8 bases. CDR3 loop: CASSDRGYTGELFF. CDR3 bases: TGTGCCAGTAGCGACAGGGGCTACACCGGGGAGCTGTTTTTT.